This T cell receptor beta chain was recorded in a study of blood T cell repertoires in COVID-19. At the level of the study: Sample material is recorded as cDNA or gDNA derived from T cells, B-cell-depleted T cells, or PBMCs.

The V end lost 0 bases, the J end lost 4 bases, and 7 bases lay between the germline ends. The germline CDR1 and CDR2 sequences are SGHDN and FVKESK. There are 14 residues in the CDR3. This table comes from immunoSEQ multiplex PCR, and its TCRdb copy is limited to in-frame clones, with some not included. The repertoire holds 350,000 to 550,000 clones, with about 85% as singletons. This receptor was taken from a woman aged 18-29 years with acute COVID-19. The sequencing sample was made of PBMCs or T cells enriched from blood (not recorded which). The chain carries TRBV14 and TRBJ2-4; tentatively, D is TRBD1 (5 bases). The CDR3 sequence is CASSQEQAKNIQYF. CDR3 coding DNA: TGTGCCAGCAGCCAAGAACAGGCTAAAAACATTCAGTACTTC.